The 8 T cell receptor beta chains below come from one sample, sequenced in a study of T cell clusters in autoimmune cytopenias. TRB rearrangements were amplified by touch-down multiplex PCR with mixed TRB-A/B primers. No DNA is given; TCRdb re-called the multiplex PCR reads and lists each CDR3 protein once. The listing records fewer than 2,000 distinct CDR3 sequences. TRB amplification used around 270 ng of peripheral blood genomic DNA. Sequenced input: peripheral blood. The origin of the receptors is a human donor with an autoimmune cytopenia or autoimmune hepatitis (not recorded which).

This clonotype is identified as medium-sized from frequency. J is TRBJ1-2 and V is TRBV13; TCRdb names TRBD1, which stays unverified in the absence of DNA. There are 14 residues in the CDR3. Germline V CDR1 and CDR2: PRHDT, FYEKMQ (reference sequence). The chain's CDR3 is CASSLGSTGYGYTF.

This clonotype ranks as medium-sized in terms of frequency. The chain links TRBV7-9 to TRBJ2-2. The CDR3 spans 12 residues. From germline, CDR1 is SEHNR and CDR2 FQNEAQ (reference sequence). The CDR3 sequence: CASGFGTGELFF.

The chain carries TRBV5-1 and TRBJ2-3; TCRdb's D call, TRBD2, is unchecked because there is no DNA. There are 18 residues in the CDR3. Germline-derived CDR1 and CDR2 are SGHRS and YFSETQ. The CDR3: CASSLAGLAGGPSDTQYF.

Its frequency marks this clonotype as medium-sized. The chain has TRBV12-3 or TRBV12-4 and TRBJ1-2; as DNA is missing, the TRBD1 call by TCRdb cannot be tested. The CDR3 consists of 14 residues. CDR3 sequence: CASIPQGIFYGYTF.

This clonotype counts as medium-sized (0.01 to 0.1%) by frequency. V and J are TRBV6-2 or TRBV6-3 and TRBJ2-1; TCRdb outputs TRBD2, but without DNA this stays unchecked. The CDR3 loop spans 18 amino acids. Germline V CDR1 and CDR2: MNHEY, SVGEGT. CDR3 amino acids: CASSYRSGSSGVYNEQFF.

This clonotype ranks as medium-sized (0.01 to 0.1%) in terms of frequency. The CDR3: CAISESRGPDPPQYF. The V and J genes are TRBV10-3 and TRBJ2-3; the TCRdb D gene call, TRBD2, has no DNA to confirm it. The length of the CDR3 is 15 residues. Germline values: CDR1 ENHRY, CDR2 SYGVKD.

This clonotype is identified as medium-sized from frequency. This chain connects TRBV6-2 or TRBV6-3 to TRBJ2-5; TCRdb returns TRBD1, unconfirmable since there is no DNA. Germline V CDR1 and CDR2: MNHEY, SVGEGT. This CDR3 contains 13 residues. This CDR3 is CASRRTGEETQYF.

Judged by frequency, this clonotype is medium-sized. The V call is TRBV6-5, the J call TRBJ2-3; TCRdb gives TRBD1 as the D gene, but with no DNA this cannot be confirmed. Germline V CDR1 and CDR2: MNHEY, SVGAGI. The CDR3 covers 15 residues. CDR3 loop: CASSRDTIPASTQYF.